The rows below give T cell receptor beta chains drawn from one sample of a study of T cell changes during pregnancy in multiple sclerosis. Produced via immunoSEQ multiplex PCR; TCRdb's table is partial and in-frame only. The sample lists tens of thousands of clones, approximately 95% occurring once. Source: CD4+ T cells from peripheral blood mononuclear cells, taken in the first trimester of pregnancy. The receptors come from a female donor with multiple sclerosis, enrolled in a pregnancy study. The CDR3 runs from the conserved cysteine through the conserved F or W. A D gene is named only where the DNA matches it firmly. Clone size is given for some rows only: seen once, a few or many times, or a class if the clone is expanded.

d_call clone_size j_call v_call cdr3_aa cdr3_nt
. . TRBJ1-6 TRBV5-4 CASSLGQYNSPLHF TGTGCCAGCAGCTTGGGACAGTATAATTCACCCCTCCACTTT
TRBD1 . TRBJ2-2 TRBV11-2 CASSQPGQYTGELFF TGTGCCAGCTCACAGCCGGGACAGTACACCGGGGAGCTGTTTTTT
TRBD1 . TRBJ1-6 TRBV4-1 CASSQEGTVNSPLHF TGCGCCAGCAGCCAAGAAGGGACAGTCAATTCACCCCTCCACTTT
. . TRBJ2-2 TRBV11-1 CASSAQFGGGTGELFF TGTGCCAGCAGCGCCCAGTTCGGGGGAGGTACCGGGGAGCTGTTTTTT
. . TRBJ2-7 TRBV7-9 CASSLAGSSYEQYF TGTGCCAGCAGCTTAGCGGGGAGCTCCTACGAGCAGTACTTC
. . TRBJ1-6 TRBV9 CASSPTGTGSPLHF TGTGCCAGCAGCCCCACAGGGACGGGATCACCCCTCCACTTT
TRBD1 . TRBJ2-2 TRBV5-1 CASSLTGDPNTGELFF TGCGCCAGCAGCTTGACAGGGGACCCGAACACCGGGGAGCTGTTTTTT
TRBD1 . TRBJ1-4 TRBV6-1 CASSEGTGGKEKLFF TGTGCCAGCAGTGAGGGGACAGGGGGCAAAGAAAAACTGTTTTTT
. . TRBJ1-5 TRBV19 CASSTGGASNQPQHF TGTGCCAGTAGTACGGGGGGCGCAAGCAATCAGCCCCAGCATTTT
TRBD2 once TRBJ2-7 TRBV4-1 CASSLGGSGLAGEQYF TGCGCCAGCAGCCTTGGGGGGTCCGGACTAGCGGGCGAGCAGTACTTC
TRBD1 . TRBJ1-6 TRBV18 CASSPPGTGTSPLHF TGTGCCAGCTCACCACCGGGGACAGGAACCTCACCCCTCCACTTT
TRBD2 . TRBJ2-5 TRBV10-1 CASSSGGEETQYF TGCGCCAGCTCTTCGGGGGGGGAAGAGACCCAGTACTTC
TRBD2 . TRBJ2-7 TRBV27 CASSLAGPSYEQYF TGTGCCAGCAGCTTAGCGGGTCCCTCCTACGAGCAGTACTTC
. . TRBJ2-1 TRBV6-5 CASSYSKRANEQFF TGTGCCAGCAGTTACTCGAAGCGTGCCAATGAGCAGTTCTTC
. . TRBJ2-7 TRBV6-1 CASRGTRDTYEQYF TGTGCCAGCAGGGGGACACGGGATACCTACGAGCAGTACTTC
. . TRBJ2-2 TRBV11-2 CASSRGSGELFF TGTGCCAGCAGCCGAGGGTCCGGGGAGCTGTTTTTT
. . TRBJ1-1 TRBV19 CASTQPGLNTEAFF TGTGCCAGTACCCAACCCGGGTTGAACACTGAAGCTTTCTTT
TRBD2 once TRBJ2-1 TRBV6-1 CASSEVPRGGDEQFF TGTGCCAGCAGTGAAGTTCCGCGGGGGGGCGATGAGCAGTTCTTC
TRBD2 . TRBJ2-1 TRBV7-2 CASSSRPLLAGAGEQFF TGTGCCAGCAGCTCCCGGCCCTTACTAGCGGGGGCGGGTGAGCAGTTCTTC
TRBD2 . TRBJ2-1 TRBV14 CASSRGGVVRSYNEQFF TGTGCCAGCAGCCGGGGAGGGGTGGTGAGATCCTACAATGAGCAGTTCTTC
. . TRBJ1-4 TRBV5-1 CASSPPGSNEKLFF TGCGCCAGCAGCCCTCCGGGGTCTAATGAAAAACTGTTTTTT
. . TRBJ1-6 TRBV5-1 CASSLGRGSSYNSPLHF TGCGCCAGCAGCTTGGGACGGGGAAGCTCCTATAATTCACCCCTCCACTTT
. . TRBJ1-2 TRBV2 CASREQGGSNYGYTF TGTGCCAGCAGGGAACAGGGCGGTTCCAACTATGGCTACACCTTC
TRBD2 . TRBJ2-3 TRBV9 CASSVSGGAADTQYF TGTGCCAGCAGCGTAAGCGGGGGGGCGGCAGATACGCAGTATTTT
TRBD1 . TRBJ2-7 TRBV19 CASGTASSYEQYF TGTGCCAGTGGGACAGCGAGCTCCTACGAGCAGTACTTC
TRBD2 . TRBJ2-2 TRBV19 CASSILAGSGELFF TGTGCCAGTAGTATACTAGCGGGGAGTGGGGAGCTGTTTTTT
. . TRBJ1-1 TRBV9 CASSVVGQGTEAFF TGTGCCAGCAGCGTAGTTGGGCAGGGGACTGAAGCTTTCTTT